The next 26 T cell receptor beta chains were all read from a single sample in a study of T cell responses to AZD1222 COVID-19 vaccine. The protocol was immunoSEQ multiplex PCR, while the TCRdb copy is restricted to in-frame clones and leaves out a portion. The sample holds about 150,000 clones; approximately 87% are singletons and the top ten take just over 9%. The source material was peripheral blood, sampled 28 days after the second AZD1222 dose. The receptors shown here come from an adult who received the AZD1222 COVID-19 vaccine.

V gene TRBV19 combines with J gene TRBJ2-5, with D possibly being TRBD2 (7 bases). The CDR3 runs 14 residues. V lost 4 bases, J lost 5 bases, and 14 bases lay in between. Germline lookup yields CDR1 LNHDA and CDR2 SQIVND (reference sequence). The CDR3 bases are TGTGCCAGTAGTAAAATGCGCGGGGGCGAGACCCAGTACTTC. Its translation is CASSKMRGGETQYF.

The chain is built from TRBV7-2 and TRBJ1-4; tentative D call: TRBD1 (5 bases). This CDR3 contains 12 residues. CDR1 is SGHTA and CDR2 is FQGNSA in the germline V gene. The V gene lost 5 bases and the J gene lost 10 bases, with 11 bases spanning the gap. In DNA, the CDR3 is TGTGCCAGCAGCCCGGGGGGGTCAAAACTGTTTTTT. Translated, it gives CASSPGGSKLFF.

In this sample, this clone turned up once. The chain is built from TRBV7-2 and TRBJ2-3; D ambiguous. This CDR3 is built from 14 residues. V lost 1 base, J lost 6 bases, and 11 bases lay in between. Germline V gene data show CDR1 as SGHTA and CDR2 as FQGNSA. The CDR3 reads CASSLGERADTQYF. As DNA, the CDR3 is TGTGCCAGCAGCTTAGGGGAAAGGGCGGATACGCAGTATTTT. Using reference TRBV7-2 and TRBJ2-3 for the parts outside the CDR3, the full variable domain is GAGVSQSPSNKVTEKGKDVELRCDPISGHTALYWYRQSLGQGLEFLIYFQGNSAPDKSGLPSDRFSAERTGGSVSTLTIQRTQQEDSAVYLCASSLGERADTQYFGPGTRLTVL.

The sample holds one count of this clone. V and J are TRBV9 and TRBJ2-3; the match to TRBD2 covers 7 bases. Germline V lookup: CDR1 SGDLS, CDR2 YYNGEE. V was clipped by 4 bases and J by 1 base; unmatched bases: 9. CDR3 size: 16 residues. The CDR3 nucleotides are TGTGCCAGCAGCTTTGGGGGGGACTCCCGCACAGATACGCAGTATTTT. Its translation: CASSFGGDSRTDTQYF.

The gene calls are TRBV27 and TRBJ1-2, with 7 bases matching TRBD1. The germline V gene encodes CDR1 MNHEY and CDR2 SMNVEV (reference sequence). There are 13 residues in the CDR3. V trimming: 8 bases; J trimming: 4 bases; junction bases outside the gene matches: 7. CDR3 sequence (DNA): TGTGCCAGCGGTTCCCGGGACAGCTATGGCTACACCTTC. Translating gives CASGSRDSYGYTF.

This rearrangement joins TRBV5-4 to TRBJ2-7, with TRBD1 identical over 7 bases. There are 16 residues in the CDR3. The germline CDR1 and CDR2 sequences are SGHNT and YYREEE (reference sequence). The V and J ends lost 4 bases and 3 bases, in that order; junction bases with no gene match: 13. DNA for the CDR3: TGTGCCAGCAGCCCCGCGGCCGGACAGGCCAACTACGAGCAGTACTTC. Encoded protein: CASSPAAGQANYEQYF.

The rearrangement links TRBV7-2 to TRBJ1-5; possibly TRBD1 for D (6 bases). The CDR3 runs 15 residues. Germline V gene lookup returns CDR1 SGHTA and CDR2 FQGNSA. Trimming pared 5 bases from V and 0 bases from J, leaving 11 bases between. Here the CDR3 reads CASSLDRYSNQPQHF. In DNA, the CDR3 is TGTGCCAGCAGCCTGGACAGATATAGCAATCAGCCCCAGCATTTT.

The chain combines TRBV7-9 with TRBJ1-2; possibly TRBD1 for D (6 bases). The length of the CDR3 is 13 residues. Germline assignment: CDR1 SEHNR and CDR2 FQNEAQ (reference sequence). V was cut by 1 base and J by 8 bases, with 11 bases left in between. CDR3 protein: CASSLDRVGGYTF. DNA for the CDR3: TGTGCCAGCAGCTTAGACAGGGTAGGAGGCTACACCTTC.

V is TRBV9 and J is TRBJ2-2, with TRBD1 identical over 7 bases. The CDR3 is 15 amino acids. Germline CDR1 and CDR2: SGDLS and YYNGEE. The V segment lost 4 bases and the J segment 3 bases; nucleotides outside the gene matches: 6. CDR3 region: CASSLRDSHTGELFF. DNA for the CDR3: TGTGCCAGCAGCCTCCGGGACAGTCACACCGGGGAGCTGTTTTTT.

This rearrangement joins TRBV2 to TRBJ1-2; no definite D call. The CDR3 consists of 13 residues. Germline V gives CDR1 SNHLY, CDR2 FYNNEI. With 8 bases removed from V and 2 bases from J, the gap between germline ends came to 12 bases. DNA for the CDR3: TGTGCCAGCGCCCTTGGAGACAACTATGGCTACACCTTC. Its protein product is CASALGDNYGYTF.

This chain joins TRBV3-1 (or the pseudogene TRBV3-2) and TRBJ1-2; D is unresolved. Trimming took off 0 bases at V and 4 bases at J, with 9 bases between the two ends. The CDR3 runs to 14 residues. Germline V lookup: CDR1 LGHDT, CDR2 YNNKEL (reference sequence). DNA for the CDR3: TGTGCCAGCAGCCAAGATGGCGGTAGCTATGGCTACACCTTC. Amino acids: CASSQDGGSYGYTF.

This CDR3 is CASSSPPASGANVLTF. The CDR3 DNA sequence: TGCGCCAGCAGCTCCCCCCCCGCCTCTGGGGCCAACGTCCTGACTTTC. This sequence joins TRBV5-1 and TRBJ2-6; unclear D gene. Germline CDR1 SGHRS, CDR2 YFSETQ. The CDR3 has 16 amino acids. Trimming took off 3 bases at V and 0 bases at J, with 10 bases between the two ends.

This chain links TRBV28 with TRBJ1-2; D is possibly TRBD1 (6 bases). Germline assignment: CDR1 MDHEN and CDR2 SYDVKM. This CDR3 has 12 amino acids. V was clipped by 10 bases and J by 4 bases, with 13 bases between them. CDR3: CAIGGGGYGYTF. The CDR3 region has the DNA TGTGCCATAGGGGGTGGTGGCTATGGCTACACCTTC.

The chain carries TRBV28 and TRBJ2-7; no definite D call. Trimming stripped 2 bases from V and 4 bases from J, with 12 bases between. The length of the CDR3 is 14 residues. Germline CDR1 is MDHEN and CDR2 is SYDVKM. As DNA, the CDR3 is TGTGCCAGCAGTTTAAGTCTCCTCGTTTACGAGCAGTACTTC. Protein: CASSLSLLVYEQYF.

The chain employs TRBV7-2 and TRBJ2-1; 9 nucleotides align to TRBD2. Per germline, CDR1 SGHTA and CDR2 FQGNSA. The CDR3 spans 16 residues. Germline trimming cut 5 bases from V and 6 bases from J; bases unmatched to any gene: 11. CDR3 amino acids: CASSPIGAGGPNEQFF. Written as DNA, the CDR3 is TGTGCCAGCAGCCCAATAGGGGCGGGAGGGCCCAATGAGCAGTTCTTC.

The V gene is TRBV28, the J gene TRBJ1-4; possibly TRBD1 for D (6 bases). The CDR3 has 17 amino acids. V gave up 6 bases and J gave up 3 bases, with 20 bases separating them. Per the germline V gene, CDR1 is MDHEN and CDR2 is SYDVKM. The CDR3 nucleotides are TGTGCCAGCAGACGAATTTACAGGGCGTCAGCTAATGAAAAACTGTTTTTT. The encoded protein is CASRRIYRASANEKLFF.

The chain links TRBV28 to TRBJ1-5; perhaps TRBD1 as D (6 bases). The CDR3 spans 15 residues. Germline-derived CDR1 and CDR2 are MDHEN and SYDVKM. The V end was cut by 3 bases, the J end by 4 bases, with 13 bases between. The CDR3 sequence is CASSFPGGRNQPQHF. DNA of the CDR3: TGTGCCAGCAGTTTTCCGGGGGGCAGGAATCAGCCCCAGCATTTT.

The CDR3 nucleotides read TGTGCCAGCAGCTTGGAGGGACAGGGGGCGAGTGACTACGAGCAGTACTTC. It translates to CASSLEGQGASDYEQYF. V and J are TRBV5-6 and TRBJ2-7; 12 bases are shared with TRBD1. This CDR3 contains 17 residues. After removal of 0 bases from V and 3 bases from J, the junction contained 7 bases not matched to a gene. Germline V gene lookup returns CDR1 SGHDT and CDR2 YYEEEE.

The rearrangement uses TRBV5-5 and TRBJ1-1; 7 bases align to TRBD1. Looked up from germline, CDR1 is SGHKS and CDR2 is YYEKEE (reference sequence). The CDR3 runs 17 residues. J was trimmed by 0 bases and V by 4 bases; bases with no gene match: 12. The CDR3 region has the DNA TGTGCCAGCAGCCCCACAGGGGAGACCTTCATGAACACTGAAGCTTTCTTT. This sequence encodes CASSPTGETFMNTEAFF.

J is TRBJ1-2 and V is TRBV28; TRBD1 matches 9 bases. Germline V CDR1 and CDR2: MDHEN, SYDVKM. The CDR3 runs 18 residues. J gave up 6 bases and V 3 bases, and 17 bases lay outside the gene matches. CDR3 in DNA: TGTGCCAGCAGTTTTTATCTCGCTATTAAACAGGGGGCTCATGGCTACACCTTC. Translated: CASSFYLAIKQGAHGYTF.

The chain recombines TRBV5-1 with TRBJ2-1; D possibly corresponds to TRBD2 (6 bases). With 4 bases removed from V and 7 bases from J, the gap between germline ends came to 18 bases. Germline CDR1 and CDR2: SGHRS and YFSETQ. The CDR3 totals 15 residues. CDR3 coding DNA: TGCGCCAGCAGCCTGGAATCGCGGGGCCCAAATGAGCAGTTCTTC. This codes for CASSLESRGPNEQFF.

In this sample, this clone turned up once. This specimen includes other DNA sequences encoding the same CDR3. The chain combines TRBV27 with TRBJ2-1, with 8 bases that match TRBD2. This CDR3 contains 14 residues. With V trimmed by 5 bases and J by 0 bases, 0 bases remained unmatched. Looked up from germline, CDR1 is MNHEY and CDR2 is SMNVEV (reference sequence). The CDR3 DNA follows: TGTGCCAGCAGTGGGACTAGCTCCTACAATGAGCAGTTCTTC. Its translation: CASSGTSSYNEQFF.

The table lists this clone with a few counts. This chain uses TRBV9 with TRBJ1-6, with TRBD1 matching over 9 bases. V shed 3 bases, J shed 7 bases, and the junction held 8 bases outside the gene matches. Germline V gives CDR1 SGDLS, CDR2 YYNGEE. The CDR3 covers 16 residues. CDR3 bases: TGTGCCAGCAGCGCACGACGGGACAGGGACAATTCACCCCTCCACTTT. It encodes CASSARRDRDNSPLHF.

The CDR3 sequence: CASSVGKSAIYF. CDR3 in DNA: TGTGCCAGCAGCGTAGGGAAGTCGGCCATATATTTT. V and J are TRBV9 and TRBJ1-3; D gene ambiguous. Germline CDR1 SGDLS, CDR2 YYNGEE. V lost 0 bases to trimming and J lost 11 bases, with 9 bases between them. The CDR3 totals 12 residues.

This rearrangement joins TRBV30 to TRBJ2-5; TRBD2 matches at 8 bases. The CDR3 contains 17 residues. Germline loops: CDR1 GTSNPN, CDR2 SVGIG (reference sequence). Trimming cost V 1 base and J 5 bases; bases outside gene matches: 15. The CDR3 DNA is TGTGCCTGGAGTGGAGGGGGGAGGACTAGCTCAGTGGAGACCCAGTACTTC. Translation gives CAWSGGGRTSSVETQYF.

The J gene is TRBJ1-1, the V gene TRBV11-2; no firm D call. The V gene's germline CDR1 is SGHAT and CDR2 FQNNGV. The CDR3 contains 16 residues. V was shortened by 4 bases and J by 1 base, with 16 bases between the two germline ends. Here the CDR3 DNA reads TGTGCCAGCAGCTCGTATCCTCGGACCTCGAACACTGAAGCTTTCTTT. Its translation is CASSSYPRTSNTEAFF.